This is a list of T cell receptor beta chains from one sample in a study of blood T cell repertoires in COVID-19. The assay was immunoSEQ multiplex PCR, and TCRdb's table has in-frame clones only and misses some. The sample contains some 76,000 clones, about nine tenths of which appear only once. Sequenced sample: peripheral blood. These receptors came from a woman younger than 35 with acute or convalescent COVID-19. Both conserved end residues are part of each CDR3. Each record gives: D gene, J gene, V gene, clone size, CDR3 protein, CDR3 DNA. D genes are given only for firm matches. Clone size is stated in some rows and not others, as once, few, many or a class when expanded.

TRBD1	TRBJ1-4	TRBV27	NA	CASSPRGRYEKLFF	TGTGCCAGCAGTCCCAGGGGGCGGTATGAAAAACTGTTTTTT
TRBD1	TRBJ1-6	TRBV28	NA	CASRGQSNSPLHF	TGTGCCAGCAGGGGACAGTCAAATTCACCCCTCCACTTT
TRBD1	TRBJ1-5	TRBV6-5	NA	CASSPGTGYQPQHF	TGTGCCAGCAGTCCCGGGACAGGGTATCAGCCCCAGCATTTT
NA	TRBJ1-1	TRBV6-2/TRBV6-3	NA	CASSYRGSRIWAEAFF	TGTGCCAGCAGTTACCGGGGGTCGCGGATTTGGGCTGAAGCTTTCTTT
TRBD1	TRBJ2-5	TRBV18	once	CASSSGLNQGALQETQYF	TGTGCCAGCTCGTCGGGACTGAATCAGGGGGCTCTGCAAGAGACCCAGTACTTC
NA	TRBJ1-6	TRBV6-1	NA	CASSEAQGLNSPLHF	TGTGCCAGCAGTGAAGCGCAGGGTCTGAATTCACCCCTCCACTTT
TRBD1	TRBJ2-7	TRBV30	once	CAWSTGTGSYEQYF	TGTGCCTGGAGTACAGGGACAGGCTCCTACGAGCAGTACTTC
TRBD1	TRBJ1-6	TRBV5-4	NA	CASSRQGPSSPLHF	TGTGCCAGCAGCCGACAGGGCCCAAGTTCACCCCTCCACTTT
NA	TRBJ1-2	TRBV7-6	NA	CASSLDGAGYYGYTF	TGTGCCAGCAGCTTAGATGGCGCAGGGTACTATGGCTACACCTTC
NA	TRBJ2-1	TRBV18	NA	CASSSSPFNEQFF	TGTGCCAGCTCATCCTCCCCCTTCAATGAGCAGTTCTTC
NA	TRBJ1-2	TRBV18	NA	CASSPGGADYGYTF	TGTGCCAGCTCACCAGGGGGCGCGGACTATGGCTACACCTTC
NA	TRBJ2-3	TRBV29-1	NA	CSVWRGTTDTQYF	TGCAGCGTTTGGAGGGGTACCACAGATACGCAGTATTTT
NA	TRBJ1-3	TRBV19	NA	CASSINRGDTIYF	TGTGCCAGTAGTATAAACCGCGGGGACACCATATATTTT
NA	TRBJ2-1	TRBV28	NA	CASSAPGTRYNEQFF	TGTGCCAGCAGTGCTCCCGGGACACGATACAATGAGCAGTTCTTC
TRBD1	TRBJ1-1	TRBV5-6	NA	CASTETGVDTEAFF	TGTGCCAGCACAGAGACAGGGGTCGACACTGAAGCTTTCTTT
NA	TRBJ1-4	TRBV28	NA	CASINAGILTNEKLFF	TGTGCCAGCATTAATGCAGGGATTCTTACTAATGAAAAACTGTTTTTT
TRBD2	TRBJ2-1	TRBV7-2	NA	CASSFGLAKSNEQFF	TGTGCCAGCAGCTTTGGACTAGCGAAATCCAATGAGCAGTTCTTC
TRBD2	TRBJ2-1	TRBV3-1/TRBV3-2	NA	CASSQAGTSHHNEQFF	TGTGCCAGCAGCCAAGCCGGGACTAGCCATCACAATGAGCAGTTCTTC
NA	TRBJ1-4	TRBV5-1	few	CASSLNFQTTNEKLFF	TGCGCCAGCAGCTTGAATTTCCAGACAACTAATGAAAAACTGTTTTTT
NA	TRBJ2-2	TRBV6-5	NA	CASSYAVTPAGELFF	TGTGCCAGCAGTTACGCGGTAACCCCAGCCGGGGAGCTGTTTTTT
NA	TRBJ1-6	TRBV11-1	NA	CASSYKGNNSPLHF	TGTGCCAGCAGCTACAAGGGGAACAATTCACCCCTCCACTTT
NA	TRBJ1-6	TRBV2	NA	CASSGEGVNNSPLHF	TGTGCCAGCAGTGGGGAGGGGGTAAATAATTCACCCCTCCACTTT
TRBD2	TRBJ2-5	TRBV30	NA	CAWSVTGTSGQETQYF	TGTGCCTGGAGTGTAACCGGGACTAGCGGACAAGAGACCCAGTACTTC